What follows are 28 T cell receptor beta chains derived from one specimen sequenced in a study of blood T cell repertoires in COVID-19. Here immunoSEQ multiplex PCR was the method, and the copy in TCRdb shows in-frame clones only, minus some. The repertoire includes 150,000 to 170,000 clones, roughly four fifths of them detected once, and around 7.7% sits in the top ten. Sequenced input: PBMCs or T cells enriched from blood (not recorded which). These receptors all come from a man between 45 and 60 years old who had recovered from COVID-19.

The chain carries TRBV5-1 and TRBJ2-6, with a tentative D call TRBD1 (6 bases). The CDR3 extends over 15 amino acids. The germline CDR1 and CDR2 sequences are SGHRS and YFSETQ. V was shortened by 4 bases and J by 0 bases, with 8 bases between the two germline ends. CDR3 loop: CASSADSSGANVLTF. The CDR3 DNA reads as TGCGCCAGCAGCGCGGACAGCTCTGGGGCCAACGTCCTGACTTTC.

This clone was found a few times. The chain is built from TRBV7-2 and TRBJ1-6; 9 nucleotides match TRBD1. Germline lookup yields CDR1 SGHTA and CDR2 FQGNSA. The V segment lost 5 bases and the J segment 0 bases; nucleotides outside the gene matches: 8. This CDR3 has 18 amino acids. CDR3 bases: TGTGCCAGCAGCCCGGGACAGGGTAGAAGCTCCTATAATTCACCCCTCCACTTT. Translation: CASSPGQGRSSYNSPLHF.

The chain's CDR3 is CASSLGLVSSYEQFF. For the CDR3, the DNA is TGTGCCAGCAGCTTGGGACTAGTAAGTTCCTATGAGCAGTTCTTC. The J gene is TRBJ2-1, the V gene TRBV5-8; possibly TRBD2 for D (6 bases). Looked up from germline, CDR1 is SGHTS and CDR2 is YDEGEE. The CDR3 is 15 amino acids. Between the trimmed V and J ends, which lost 0 bases and 8 bases, there was a span of 15 bases.

This clone showed up just once. This chain uses TRBV6-5 with TRBJ2-2, with TRBD1 identical over 9 bases. CDR1 and CDR2 (germline): MNHEY, SVGAGI. This CDR3 has 14 residues. V lost 2 bases to trimming and J lost 7 bases; unmatched junction nucleotides: 2. CDR3 DNA sequence: TGTGCCAGCAGTTACGACAGGGGGATCGGGGAGCTGTTTTTT. Its protein product is CASSYDRGIGELFF.

V usage is TRBV5-1 and J usage is TRBJ1-1; 7 nucleotides line up with TRBD1. The CDR3 runs to 17 residues. J lost 7 bases, V lost 4 bases, and 19 bases had no gene match. CDR1 is SGHRS, CDR2 YFSETQ, per germline. This CDR3 reads CASSPRAPNRGGVEAFF. The CDR3 DNA follows: TGCGCCAGCAGCCCGCGCGCGCCAAACAGGGGAGGTGTTGAAGCTTTCTTT.

The chain carries TRBV29-1 and TRBJ2-5; 9 nucleotides line up with TRBD1. Unmatched junction bases numbered 13, after V lost 4 bases and J lost 4 bases. Germline V CDR1 and CDR2: SQVTM, ANQGSEA. This CDR3 is 16 amino acids long. In nucleotides, the CDR3 is TGCAGCGTTGTCCCTCCCCGGGACAGGGTTACAGAGACCCAGTACTTC. Translation: CSVVPPRDRVTETQYF.

This chain links TRBV5-1 with TRBJ1-4; a weak D match, TRBD1 (6 bases). CDR3 length: 14 residues. Germline-derived CDR1 and CDR2 are SGHRS and YFSETQ. Trimming cost V 4 bases and J 6 bases, with 13 bases left between them. The chain's CDR3 is CASSDGQPDEKLFF. In DNA form, the CDR3 reads TGCGCCAGCAGCGACGGACAGCCGGATGAAAAACTGTTTTTT.

In this sample, this clone turned up once. The rearrangement uses TRBV12-5 and TRBJ1-3; D unresolved. CDR1 and CDR2 (germline): LGHNT, FRNRAP. V shed 6 bases and J shed 3 bases, with 9 bases lying between them. CDR3 length: 13 residues. CDR3 residues: CASGALLGNTIYF. In DNA, the CDR3 is TGTGCTAGTGGGGCCCTCCTTGGAAACACCATATATTTT.

V and J are TRBV10-1 and TRBJ2-7, with a tentative D call TRBD1 (6 bases). The germline CDR1 and CDR2 sequences are WNHNN and SYGVQD (reference sequence). The CDR3 is 15 residues long. Trimming took off 1 base at V and 6 bases at J, with 16 bases between the two ends. CDR3 DNA sequence: TGCGCCAGCAGTGAGTTCGAGGGCAGGGGATCCGAGCAGTACTTC. Protein product: CASSEFEGRGSEQYF.

Many counts were recorded for this clone. The genes are TRBV6-6 and TRBJ2-7; TRBD1 agrees at 8 bases. The germline CDR1 and CDR2 sequences are MNHNY and SVGAGI (reference sequence). Trimming cost V 6 bases and J 6 bases; bases outside gene matches: 7. The CDR3 is 13 residues long. The CDR3 DNA follows: TGTGCCAGCAGCGACAGGGGCGAGGGCGAGCAGTACTTC. Amino acid sequence: CASSDRGEGEQYF.

There are a few counts of this clone. The chain is built from TRBV12-3 or TRBV12-4 and TRBJ2-5; D call uncertain. Trimming took off 3 bases at V and 5 bases at J, with 10 bases between the two ends. This CDR3 is 13 amino acids long. The CDR3 is CASSLIAKETQYF. CDR3 coding DNA: TGTGCCAGCAGTTTGATAGCTAAGGAGACCCAGTACTTC.

The chain is built from TRBV7-9 and TRBJ1-2; 8 bases align to TRBD1. Germline CDR1 SEHNR, CDR2 FQNEAQ (reference sequence). J lost 4 bases, V lost 2 bases, and 3 bases had no gene match. The CDR3 contains 14 residues. This CDR3 is CASSLTGTGYGYTF. CDR3 nucleotide sequence: TGTGCCAGCAGCTTAACCGGGACAGGCTATGGCTACACCTTC.

This chain connects TRBV7-9 to TRBJ2-5; 8 positions agree with TRBD1. The CDR3 covers 14 residues. The germline CDR1 and CDR2 sequences are SEHNR and FQNEAQ (reference sequence). The junction had 5 bases not matched to a gene; V was cut back by 5 bases and J by 3 bases. CDR3 DNA sequence: TGTGCCAGCAGCCCACCGACAGGGGAAGAGACCCAGTACTTC. Its protein product is CASSPPTGEETQYF.

The chain joins TRBV7-9 to TRBJ1-1; no reliable D call. This CDR3 region has 14 residues. Germline loops: CDR1 SEHNR, CDR2 FQNEAQ (reference sequence). Trimming removed 1 base from V and 1 base from J, with 7 bases in between. CDR3 nucleotides: TGTGCCAGCAGCTTAGTCCCCCAGAACACTGAAGCTTTCTTT. Translation gives CASSLVPQNTEAFF. Full variable domain (remainder filled in from reference TRBV7-9 and TRBJ1-1): DTGVSQNPRHKITKRGQNVTFRCDPISEHNRLYWYRQTLGQGPEFLTYFQNEAQLEKSRLLSDRFSAERPKGSFSTLEIQRTEQGDSAMYLCASSLVPQNTEAFFGQGTRLTVV.

This clone appeared a few times. V usage is TRBV7-9 and J usage is TRBJ2-3, with a tentative D call TRBD1 (6 bases). V shed 5 bases and J shed 3 bases, with 21 bases lying between them. This CDR3 is built from 17 residues. The germline CDR1 and CDR2 sequences are SEHNR and FQNEAQ (reference sequence). This CDR3 is CASSPSGTGPRTDTQYF. DNA for the CDR3: TGTGCCAGCAGCCCATCCGGAACAGGGCCACGGACAGATACGCAGTATTTT.

The chain recombines TRBV29-1 with TRBJ1-6; 7 positions match TRBD1. In germline, CDR1 is SQVTM, CDR2 ANQGSEA. Germline trimming cut 6 bases from V and 7 bases from J; bases unmatched to any gene: 6. This CDR3 has 13 residues. The CDR3 region has the DNA TGCAGCGTGAGGGACAGAACCAATTCACCCCTCCACTTT. It is translated as CSVRDRTNSPLHF.

This clone occurred once. V and J are TRBV27 and TRBJ2-3, with a possible D match to TRBD1 (5 bases). Trimming removed 5 bases from V and 2 bases from J, with 11 bases in between. CDR3 size: 14 residues. CDR1 and CDR2 from the germline V gene are MNHEY and SMNVEV (reference sequence). CDR3 DNA sequence: TGTGCCAGCAGTCCCTCAGGGTTCACAGATACGCAGTATTTT. Amino acid sequence: CASSPSGFTDTQYF.

V usage is TRBV2 and J usage is TRBJ1-2, with D hard to call. The V and J ends lost 6 bases and 4 bases respectively, with 15 bases between them. Germline V lookup: CDR1 SNHLY, CDR2 FYNNEI. This CDR3 spans 14 amino acids. CDR3 in DNA: TGTGCCAGCAGCGAGTCGGCGGGCGGCTATGGCTACACCTTC. Its protein product is CASSESAGGYGYTF.

V usage is TRBV3-1 (or the pseudogene TRBV3-2) and J usage is TRBJ1-6, with TRBD1 matching over 7 bases. J was trimmed by 1 base and V by 5 bases; bases with no gene match: 5. This CDR3 is built from 16 residues. From germline, CDR1 is LGHDT and CDR2 YNNKEL (reference sequence). Here the CDR3 reads CASSKQGNSYNSPLHF. The DNA for the CDR3 is TGTGCCAGCAGCAAACAGGGGAATTCCTATAATTCACCCCTCCACTTT.

The chain is built from TRBV3-1 (or the pseudogene TRBV3-2) and TRBJ1-4; D gene ambiguous. Trimming shortened V by 5 bases and J by 6 bases, and 19 bases separated the two germline ends. This CDR3 region has 16 residues. The V gene's germline CDR1 is LGHDT and CDR2 YNNKEL (reference sequence). The CDR3 reads CASSSYTSGSDEKLFF. CDR3 bases: TGTGCCAGCAGCTCTTATACCTCGGGAAGCGATGAAAAACTGTTTTTT.

The CDR3 spells CASSQARQASSYEQYF. CDR3 DNA sequence: TGTGCCAGCAGCCAAGCGCGCCAGGCCAGCTCCTACGAGCAGTACTTC. The chain is built from TRBV4-2 and TRBJ2-7; D unclear. CDR1 and CDR2 from the germline V gene are LGHNA and YNFKEQ. CDR3 length equals 16 residues. Trimming removed 1 base from V and 0 bases from J, with 13 bases in between.

The genes are TRBV27 and TRBJ1-6; D uncertain. CDR3 size: 13 residues. Germline CDR1 reads MNHEY; CDR2 reads SMNVEV (reference sequence). Deletions cut 4 bases from V and 13 bases from J, with 14 bases between. The CDR3 sequence is CASSSGLVAPLHF. In DNA, the CDR3 is TGTGCCAGCAGTTCTGGTTTGGTGGCTCCCCTCCACTTT.

V gene TRBV11-2 combines with J gene TRBJ2-1, with a tentative D call TRBD1 (5 bases). V lost 5 bases, J lost 0 bases, and 8 bases lay in between. This CDR3 has 14 residues. CDR1 and CDR2 from the germline V gene are SGHAT and FQNNGV. CDR3 DNA: TGTGCCAGCAGCCCCGACAGCTCCTACAATGAGCAGTTCTTC. It is translated as CASSPDSSYNEQFF.

The chain links TRBV20-1 to TRBJ1-4; possibly TRBD1 for D (5 bases). The CDR3 spans 11 residues. Trimming cost V 8 bases and J 8 bases, with 12 bases left between them. Per germline, CDR1 DFQATT and CDR2 SNEGSKA (reference sequence). CDR3 residues: CSPRGVEKLFF. The CDR3 bases are TGCAGTCCTCGGGGGGTCGAAAAACTGTTTTTT.

The chain links TRBV4-2 to TRBJ2-7; 8 bases align to TRBD1. V gave up 2 bases and J gave up 5 bases; unmatched junction bases: 11. Germline assignment: CDR1 LGHNA and CDR2 YNFKEQ. The CDR3 contains 16 residues. The CDR3 DNA reads as TGTGCCAGCAGCCAATCCCCCAGACAGGGGACGCACGAGCAGTACTTC. Protein: CASSQSPRQGTHEQYF.

The chain links TRBV5-5 to TRBJ2-7; 8 nucleotides agree with TRBD1. The V and J ends lost 7 bases and 5 bases, in that order; junction bases with no gene match: 14. Germline loops: CDR1 SGHKS, CDR2 YYEKEE (reference sequence). This CDR3 comprises 15 residues. CDR3 sequence (DNA): TGTGCCAGCCACTTCGATGGGCAGGGGGCAAACGAGCAGTACTTC. Protein product: CASHFDGQGANEQYF.

DNA for the CDR3: TGTGCCAGCAGCGTAGGAGGGACAACTTTCGAGCAGTACTTC. Residues: CASSVGGTTFEQYF. The rearrangement uses TRBV9 and TRBJ2-7; D may be TRBD1 (6 bases). Trimming removed 0 bases from V and 6 bases from J, with 13 bases in between. CDR1 and CDR2 from the germline V gene are SGDLS and YYNGEE. The CDR3 totals 14 residues.

The chain combines TRBV13 with TRBJ1-2, with D perhaps TRBD1 (5 bases). The CDR3 extends over 15 amino acids. V lost 3 bases and J lost 8, with 19 bases in between. The germline V gene has CDR1 PRHDT and CDR2 FYEKMQ (reference sequence). DNA for the CDR3: TGTGCCAGCAGCTTGGTCCAAAAGCCCAGGGAAGGCTACACCTTC. Translating gives CASSLVQKPREGYTF.